Listed below are T cell receptor beta chains from one sample, sequenced in a study of T cell responses to AZD1222 COVID-19 vaccine. Sequenced by immunoSEQ multiplex PCR; TCRdb stores in-frame clones only, minus some. This sample has roughly 140,000 clones, with roughly 88% found just once. The sequencing here drew on peripheral blood, taken on day 0 of AZD1222 vaccination. The receptor set was obtained from an adult in good health. Each CDR3 is given with its conserved first and last residue. The D gene is left open where the match is weak. The size of a clone is reported for some rows only, either as once, few or many, or as a class for expanded clones.

TRBJ1-2 NA NA TRBV6-4 TGTGCCAGCAGCACGACAGGCGGGGCTCTCTATGGCTACACCTTC CASSTTGGALYGYTF
TRBJ1-2 NA NA TRBV7-8 TGTGCCAGCAGCTTAGATTCCCCAGTACGTAGGGTTGGTCTTGGCTATGGCTACACCTTC CASSLDSPVRRVGLGYGYTF
TRBJ1-1 NA NA TRBV19 TGTGCCAGTAGTCGGTTGACAGGTAGTATGGGAGCTTTCTTT CASSRLTGSMGAFF
TRBJ1-2 NA NA TRBV5-1 TGCGCCAGCAGCCCCGACGCGCCCTATGGCTACACCTTC CASSPDAPYGYTF
TRBJ2-1 NA TRBD1 TRBV19 TGTGCCAGTAGTATCCCCTTCCGGGACAGCAGACACAATGAGCAGTTCTTC CASSIPFRDSRHNEQFF
TRBJ2-2 NA NA TRBV18 TGTGCCAGCTCACAACTGACGGCCGCCGGAAGACCCGGCGGGTTGTTTTTT CASSQLTAAGRPGGLFF
TRBJ1-5 NA NA TRBV30 TGTGCCTGGGCCAGGGGTAGCAATCAGCCCCAGCATTTT CAWARGSNQPQHF
TRBJ2-1 few NA TRBV2 TGTGCCAGCAGTGAAGCCTGGCTAGCTGGCAATGAGCAGTTCTTC CASSEAWLAGNEQFF
TRBJ1-2 NA NA TRBV14 TGTGCCAGCAGCCAAGAAAGAACCTATGGCTACACCTTC CASSQERTYGYTF
TRBJ1-1 NA TRBD1 TRBV7-3 TGTGCCAGCAGCTTAAACCCGGACAGGGCGGCTTTCTTT CASSLNPDRAAFF
TRBJ1-1 NA NA TRBV6-5 TGTGCCAGCAGGAATCCCCGGAGGGCGGAAGCTTTCTTT CASRNPRRAEAFF
TRBJ1-2 NA NA TRBV7-9 TGTGCCAGCAGTCTGATAACTAACTATGGCTACACCTTC CASSLITNYGYTF
TRBJ1-2 NA TRBD1 TRBV7-3 TGTGCCAGCAGCCCAAGGACAGGAGTGGATGGCTACACCTTC CASSPRTGVDGYTF
TRBJ2-3 NA NA TRBV7-6 TGTGCCAGCAGCTTACGGTGGGGAGGCACAGATACGCAGTATTTT CASSLRWGGTDTQYF
TRBJ1-2 once TRBD1 TRBV9 TGTGCCAGCTGGGACAGTATCTATGGCTACACCTTC CASWDSIYGYTF
TRBJ1-6 NA NA TRBV7-2 TGTGCCAGCAGCTTATATTCTCCAGGGGACAATTCACCCCTCCACTTT CASSLYSPGDNSPLHF
TRBJ2-7 NA TRBD2 TRBV7-2 TGTGCCAGCAGCTTAGGATTAGCGGGGGGGCACAGCGAGCAGTACTTC CASSLGLAGGHSEQYF
TRBJ2-3 NA TRBD2 TRBV6-5 TGTGCCAGCAGTTACCGCGGGGGGGCGGGGGATACGCAGTATTTT CASSYRGGAGDTQYF
TRBJ1-6 NA NA TRBV5-1 TGCGCCAGCAGCTATCAGGGTTCCAATTCACCCCTCCACTTT CASSYQGSNSPLHF
TRBJ1-2 NA TRBD1 TRBV10-3 TGTGCCATCGGGGGGACAGGGGTGGACTATGGCTACACCTTC CAIGGTGVDYGYTF
TRBJ1-3 NA NA TRBV7-2 TGTGCCAGCAGCCCTGGCCGGGAATGGGGAAACACCATATATTTT CASSPGREWGNTIYF
TRBJ2-7 few TRBD1 TRBV27 TGTGCCAGCAGTCAACGGACAGGGGACCCATACGAGCAGTACTTC CASSQRTGDPYEQYF
TRBJ2-1 NA NA TRBV9 TGTGCCAGCAGCGTAGCGGGGTGGGGGGGCATCAATGAGCAGTTCTTC CASSVAGWGGINEQFF
TRBJ1-5 NA NA TRBV6-2/TRBV6-3 TGTGCCAGCAGTTATTGGCGGGATTCTAGCAATCAGCCCCAGCATTTT CASSYWRDSSNQPQHF
TRBJ1-1 NA TRBD1 TRBV10-3 TGTGCCGTTCAGGGGGGGCAGAACACTGAAGCTTTCTTT CAVQGGQNTEAFF
TRBJ2-7 NA TRBD1 TRBV5-3 TGTGCCAGAAGCAAAAAAAGCCGGGACAGCGTTCGTCCTGGGAGCTACGAGCAGTACTTC CARSKKSRDSVRPGSYEQYF
TRBJ1-1 NA TRBD1 TRBV12-3/TRBV12-4 TGTGCCAGCAGTTTAGCGGGGGACAGGGAAGCTTTCTTT CASSLAGDREAFF
TRBJ2-2 NA NA TRBV5-1 TGCGCCAGCAGCGGGAACACCGGGGAGCTGTTTTTT CASSGNTGELFF
TRBJ1-2 NA TRBD1 TRBV28 TGTGCCAGCAGGAGACAGGGGGGGTATGGCTACACCTTC CASRRQGGYGYTF
TRBJ2-7 NA TRBD2 TRBV7-9 TGTGCCGGATTGCAGCGGGGGGAGGAGAGCGAGCAGTACTTC CAGLQRGEESEQYF
TRBJ2-7 NA TRBD2 TRBV20-1 TGCAGTGCTAGTAGAGCGGGGGGCCATCCTAGCTCCTACGAGCAGTACTTC CSASRAGGHPSSYEQYF
TRBJ1-2 NA TRBD1 TRBV19 TGTGCCAGTACCCCTTGGACAGGGGAGGACTATGGCTACACCTTC CASTPWTGEDYGYTF
TRBJ2-2 NA TRBD1 TRBV7-2 TGTGCCAGCAGCTTCGAACAGGGGGGTCTAACCGGGGAGCTGTTTTTT CASSFEQGGLTGELFF
TRBJ2-3 NA NA TRBV7-3 TGTGCCAGCAGCTTAAGCCTGGGGGCGGCAGATACGCAGTATTTT CASSLSLGAADTQYF
TRBJ1-2 NA NA TRBV6-5 TGTGCCAGCAGTCCTGCTGGGGTATCCTATGGCTACACCTTC CASSPAGVSYGYTF
TRBJ2-5 once NA TRBV4-3 TGCGCCAGCAGCCGGGACTTCCAAGAGACCCAGTACTTC CASSRDFQETQYF
TRBJ1-2 NA TRBD1 TRBV7-9 TGTGCCACCGGACAGGGATTAAGTGGCTACACCTTC CATGQGLSGYTF
TRBJ1-1 NA NA TRBV2 TGTGCCAGCAGCATCCAGGGGCCGGGCGCTTTCTTT CASSIQGPGAFF